The 7 T cell receptor beta chains below all came from one sample that was sequenced in a study of blood T cells in healthy people across ages. It was with a sample-barcoded 5' primer and a J-beta primer mix that a second PCR of roughly 6 to 11 cycles was run. Each CDR3 protein is one row after TCRdb ran MiXCR on the 5' RACE reads. This sample has approximately 960,000 distinct CDR3 sequences, with about 29% found just once. These sequences were also reported in another study, on T cells of mothers and their children.

Input material: blood. The receptors were gathered from a woman aged 40 to 55 in good health.

This clonotype was observed many times. This chain joins TRBV6-2 or TRBV6-3 and TRBJ1-5; D gene unclear. The CDR3 runs to 13 residues. The V gene's germline CDR1 is MNHEY and CDR2 SVGEGT. Trimming left V 5 bases short and J 1 base short, with 6 bases between. The DNA of the CDR3 is TGTGCCAGCAGTGACACGAGCAATCAGCCCCAGCATTTT. Protein product: CASSDTSNQPQHF.

The chain recombines TRBV20-1 with TRBJ1-4, with D tentatively TRBD1 (5 bases). Germline CDR1 DFQATT, CDR2 SNEGSKA (reference sequence). The CDR3 spans 15 residues. V lost 5 bases and J 2 bases, leaving 15 bases between the germline ends. The CDR3 DNA follows: TGCAGTGCTTACAGGCCTTCGGCCACTAATGAAAAACTGTTTTTT. Translating gives CSAYRPSATNEKLFF.

This rearrangement joins TRBV12-3 or TRBV12-4 to TRBJ2-4; perhaps TRBD2 as D (7 bases). Trimming left V 5 bases short and J 13 bases short, with 21 bases between. This CDR3 is built from 14 residues. CDR3 residues: CASSVTGGNNEQYF. The CDR3 DNA reads as TGTGCCAGCAGTGTGACGGGGGGCAACAATGAGCAGTACTTC.

The chain is built from TRBV6-1 and TRBJ1-2; no reliable D call. The germline V and J ends were trimmed by 8 bases and 6 bases, with 37 bases remaining between them. This CDR3 contains 20 residues. Germline values: CDR1 MNHNS, CDR2 SASEGT. Here the CDR3 reads CASLYSREILVERFLHGYTF. CDR3 coding DNA: TGTGCCAGCCTATATTCTCGTGAAATTCTTGTAGAGCGTTTCCTCCATGGCTACACCTTC.

This clonotype was counted between two and nine times. This CDR3 is CASSFRASGSGNEQFF. For the CDR3, the DNA is TGTGCCAGCAGTTTCCGGGCTAGCGGGTCCGGGAATGAGCAGTTCTTC. The J gene is TRBJ2-1, the V gene TRBV27; 8 bases map to TRBD2. CDR3 size: 16 residues. Germline values: CDR1 MNHEY, CDR2 SMNVEV (reference sequence). The ends lost 3 bases at V and 7 bases at J; junction bases unmatched: 11.

This clonotype was detected many times. This rearrangement joins TRBV12-3 or TRBV12-4 to TRBJ2-7; D uncertain. V lost 1 base, J lost 0 bases, and 10 bases lay in between. There are 15 residues in the CDR3. CDR3 amino acids: CASSLETVTSYEQYF. CDR3 coding DNA: TGTGCCAGCAGTTTAGAAACAGTTACCTCCTACGAGCAGTACTTC.

For this clonotype: A much bigger clone sits one base away, suggesting this may be a read error. The chain couples TRBV20-1 to TRBJ1-2; no clear D gene. The CDR3 totals 13 residues. Trimming stripped 3 bases from V and 4 bases from J, with 12 bases between. The germline CDR1 and CDR2 sequences are DFQATT and SNEGSKA (reference sequence). The chain's CDR3 is CSASDGLRYGYTF. The CDR3 nucleotides are TGCAGTGCTAGTGACGGGCTGCGCTATGGCTACACCTTC.